The source of this T cell receptor beta chain is a study of glioma-infiltrating T cells after dendritic cell vaccination. TCRdb's table, derived via immunoSEQ multiplex PCR, lists solely in-frame clones and lacks some. The top ten hold around 5.4% of the sample, which has about 100,000 clones, less than 90% seen once. Time point meaning: after dendritic cell vaccination, including at tumor progression/relapse. V lost 3 bases and J lost 3; bases outside the gene matches: 5. The germline CDR1 and CDR2 sequences are ENHRY and SYGVKD. This CDR3 has 15 amino acids. This clonotype originated in a human donor with glioblastoma. The material sequenced was blood, taken after dendritic cell vaccination. The V gene is TRBV10-3, the J gene TRBJ2-4; TRBD1 agrees at 7 bases. CDR3 sequence reads: CAISDRSGGKNIQYF. CDR3 nucleotide sequence: TGTGCCATCAGTGATAGGTCAGGGGGCAAAAACATTCAGTACTTC.